This TCR beta chain was observed in a study of blood T cells in healthy people across ages. Study findings and constraints: Older individuals had lower TCR beta diversity per million T cells (the decline was roughly linear). Estimates based on one million T cells were treated as lower bounds.

Sample donors were healthy Caucasian individuals that came from Russia, aged roughly 6 to 95. The total RNA that was extracted per sample amounted to at least 5.5 micrograms. CDR1 is SEHNR and CDR2 is FQNEAQ in the germline V gene (reference sequence). This CDR3 region has 16 residues. To note about this clonotype: What it recognizes is unknown. Compared with germline, one end of the junction differs, possibly owing to a read error.

With a J-beta primer mix and a sample-barcoded 5' primer, a second PCR ran 7 to 11 cycles. In TCRdb, the 5' RACE reads were re-called with MiXCR into one record per CDR3 protein. This sample has hundreds of thousands of distinct CDR3 sequences, with approximately 29% found just once. Sequencing was done on a sample of blood. The rearrangement uses TRBV7-9 and TRBJ2-4; 8 nucleotides agree with TRBD2. The sequence derives from a woman of 80 years or more in good health. This chain's CDR3 is CASSPGGFLAKNIQYF. CDR3 in DNA: TGTGCTAGCAGCCCGGGGGGGTTCCTGGCCAAAAACATTCAGTACTTC.